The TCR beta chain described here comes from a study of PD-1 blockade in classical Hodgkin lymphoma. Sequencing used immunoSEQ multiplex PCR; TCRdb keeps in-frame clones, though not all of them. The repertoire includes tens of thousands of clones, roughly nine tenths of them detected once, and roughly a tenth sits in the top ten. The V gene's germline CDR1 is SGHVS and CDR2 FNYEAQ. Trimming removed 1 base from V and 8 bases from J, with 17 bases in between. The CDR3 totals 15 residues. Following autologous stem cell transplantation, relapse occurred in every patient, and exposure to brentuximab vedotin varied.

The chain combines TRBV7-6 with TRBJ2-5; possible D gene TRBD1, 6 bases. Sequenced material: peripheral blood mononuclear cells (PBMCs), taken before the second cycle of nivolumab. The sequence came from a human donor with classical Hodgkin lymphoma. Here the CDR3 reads CASSLDGGPPGTQYF. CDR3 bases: TGTGCCAGCAGCTTAGATGGGGGCCCACCTGGAACCCAGTACTTC.